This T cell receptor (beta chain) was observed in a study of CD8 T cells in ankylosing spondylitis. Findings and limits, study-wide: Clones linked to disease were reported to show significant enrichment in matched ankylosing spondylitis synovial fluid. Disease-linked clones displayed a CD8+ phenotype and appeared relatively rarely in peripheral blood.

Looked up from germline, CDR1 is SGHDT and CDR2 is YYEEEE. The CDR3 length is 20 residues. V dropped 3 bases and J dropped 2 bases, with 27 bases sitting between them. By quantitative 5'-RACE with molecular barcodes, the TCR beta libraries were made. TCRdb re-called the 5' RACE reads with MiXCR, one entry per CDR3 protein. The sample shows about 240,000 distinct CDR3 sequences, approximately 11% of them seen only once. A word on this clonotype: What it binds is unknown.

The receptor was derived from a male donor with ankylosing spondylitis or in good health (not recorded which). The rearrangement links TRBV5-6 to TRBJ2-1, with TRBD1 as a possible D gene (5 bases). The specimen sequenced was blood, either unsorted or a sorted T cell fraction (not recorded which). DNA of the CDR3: TGTGCCAGCAGCTCCTTACGGCAGGGCGGAGTGGCAGGTGCCTACAATGAGCAGTTCTTC. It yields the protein CASSSLRQGGVAGAYNEQFF.